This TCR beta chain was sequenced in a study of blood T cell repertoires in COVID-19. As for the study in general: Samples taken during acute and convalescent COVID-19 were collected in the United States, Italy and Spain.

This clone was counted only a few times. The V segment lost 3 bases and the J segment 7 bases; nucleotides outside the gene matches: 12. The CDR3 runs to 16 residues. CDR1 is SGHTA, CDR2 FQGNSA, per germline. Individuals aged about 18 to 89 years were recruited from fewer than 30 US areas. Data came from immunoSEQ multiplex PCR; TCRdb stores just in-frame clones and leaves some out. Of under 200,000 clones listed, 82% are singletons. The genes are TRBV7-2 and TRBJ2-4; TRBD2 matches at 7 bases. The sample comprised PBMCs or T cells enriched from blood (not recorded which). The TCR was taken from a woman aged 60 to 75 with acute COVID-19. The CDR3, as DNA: TGTGCCAGCAGCTTTTCAGCGGGGCAGGGCAAGAACATTCAGTACTTC. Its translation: CASSFSAGQGKNIQYF.